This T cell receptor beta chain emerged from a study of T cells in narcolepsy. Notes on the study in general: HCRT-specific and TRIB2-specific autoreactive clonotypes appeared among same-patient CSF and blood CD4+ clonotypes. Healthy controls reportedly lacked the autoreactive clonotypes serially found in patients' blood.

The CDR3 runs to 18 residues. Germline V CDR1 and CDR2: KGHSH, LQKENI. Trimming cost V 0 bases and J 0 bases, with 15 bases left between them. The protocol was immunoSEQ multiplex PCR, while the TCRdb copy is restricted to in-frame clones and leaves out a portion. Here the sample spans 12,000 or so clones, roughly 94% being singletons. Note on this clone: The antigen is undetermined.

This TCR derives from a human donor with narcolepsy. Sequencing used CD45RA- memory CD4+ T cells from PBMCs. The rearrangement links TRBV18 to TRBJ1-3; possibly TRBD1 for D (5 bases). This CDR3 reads CASSPPDLGQYSGNTIYF. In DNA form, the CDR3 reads TGTGCCAGCTCACCACCGGACTTAGGACAATACTCTGGAAACACCATATATTTT.